The 29 T cell receptor beta chains below were found in one sample sequenced in a study of T cell repertoires in cytomegalovirus infection. These receptors' targets are unknown. MiXCR, run by TCRdb on the reads, gives a single entry per CDR3 protein. Altogether just over 450,000 distinct CDR3 sequences are present, about 42% being singletons, with the ten largest covering 43%. The sample here was cultured PBMCs, taken from culture after CMV antigen stimulation. The origin of the receptors is a human donor in good health (CMV status not recorded). Some clones in this sample may be carry-over from other donors' samples.

The chain recombines TRBV18 with TRBJ2-7; 10 bases agree with TRBD1. Germline CDR1 reads KGHSH; CDR2 reads LQKENI. J was trimmed by 5 bases and V by 2 bases; bases with no gene match: 6. The CDR3 covers 15 residues. The CDR3 reads CASSPGTGVQNEQYF. The CDR3 DNA sequence: TGTGCCAGCTCACCAGGGACAGGGGTCCAGAACGAGCAGTACTTC.

This clonotype occurred many times. The CDR3 coding sequence is TGTGCCAGCACGGACGGGGGCACAGATACGCAGTATTTT. It encodes CASTDGGTDTQYF. This chain links TRBV7-2 with TRBJ2-3; TRBD2 is a possible D gene (5 bases). V lost 7 bases, J lost 1 base, and 9 bases lay in between. CDR1 is SGHTA, CDR2 FQGNSA, per germline. The CDR3 is 13 residues long.

This clonotype was counted a few times. The rearrangement joins TRBV4-1 to TRBJ2-7; no clear D. The CDR3 runs to 15 residues. Trimming removed 0 bases at V and 3 bases at J, with 12 bases between. The V gene's germline CDR1 is MGHRA and CDR2 YSYEKL. DNA of the CDR3: TGCGCCAGCAGCCAAGATTTTGTGGACCACTACGAGCAGTACTTC. Translated: CASSQDFVDHYEQYF.

The sample holds one count of this clonotype. This chain joins TRBV4-1 and TRBJ2-5; maybe TRBD2 (5 bases). The ends were cut back, 0 bases at V and 0 bases at J, with 14 bases in the middle. Germline CDR1 is MGHRA and CDR2 is YSYEKL. CDR3 length: 17 residues. CDR3 in amino acids: CASSQDTPDSYQETQYF. The DNA of the CDR3 is TGCGCCAGCAGCCAAGATACGCCGGACTCGTACCAAGAGACCCAGTACTTC.

V gene TRBV6-1 combines with J gene TRBJ2-7; D is ambiguous. Trimming shortened V by 7 bases and J by 2 bases, and 12 bases separated the two germline ends. CDR1 and CDR2 from the germline V gene are MNHNS and SASEGT. The CDR3 sequence is 13 residues long. CDR3 in amino acids: CASTGTATYEQYF. In nucleotides, the CDR3 is TGTGCCAGCACAGGAACAGCTACCTACGAGCAGTACTTC.

This clonotype has a handful of counts. The gene calls are TRBV12-3 or TRBV12-4 and TRBJ2-3, with 7 bases aligning to TRBD2. The ends lost 8 bases at V and 1 base at J; junction bases unmatched: 9. The CDR3 runs 15 residues. The chain's CDR3 is CASVGGGLRTDTQYF. For the CDR3, the DNA is TGTGCCAGCGTTGGCGGGGGTTTGCGCACAGATACGCAGTATTTT.

The chain recombines TRBV10-3 with TRBJ2-3; 9 bases fit TRBD2. The germline gives CDR1 ENHRY, CDR2 SYGVKD. V was pared by 6 bases and J by 2 bases, with 6 bases of the junction left unmatched. The CDR3 extends over 15 amino acids. CDR3 region: CAIRGAGGTTDTQYF. CDR3 nucleotides: TGTGCCATCAGGGGAGCGGGGGGCACCACAGATACGCAGTATTTT.

The chain recombines TRBV12-3 or TRBV12-4 with TRBJ1-4, with D tentatively TRBD1 (5 bases). The CDR3 is 16 amino acids. Trimming left V 0 bases short and J 10 bases short, with 18 bases between. Written as DNA, the CDR3 is TGTGCCAGCAGTTTAGCGGGGGACGAGAAGCTAGGAAAACTGTTTTTT. It yields the protein CASSLAGDEKLGKLFF.

The J gene is TRBJ2-1, the V gene TRBV6-6, with 9 bases fitting TRBD2. CDR1 is MNHNY, CDR2 SVGAGI, per germline (reference sequence). Unmatched junction bases numbered 7, after V lost 6 bases and J lost 4 bases. The CDR3 length is 15 residues. The CDR3 DNA reads TGTGCCAGCAGAGCGGGGGGAAGTAGGTACAATGAGCAGTTCTTC. This sequence encodes CASRAGGSRYNEQFF.

In its sample, this clonotype was seen many times. The J gene is TRBJ2-5, the V gene TRBV7-2; D unresolved. V shed 6 bases and J shed 2 bases, with 10 bases lying between them. CDR1 is SGHTA and CDR2 is FQGNSA in the germline V gene. The length of the CDR3 is 13 residues. CDR3 amino acids: CASRFSGQETQYF. The CDR3 nucleotides read TGTGCCAGCAGATTCAGTGGACAAGAGACCCAGTACTTC.

J is TRBJ2-7 and V is TRBV2, with D possibly being TRBD1 (7 bases). Trimming cost V 7 bases and J 1 base, with 26 bases left between them. Per germline, CDR1 SNHLY and CDR2 FYNNEI. The CDR3 runs 18 residues. CDR3 bases: TGTGCCAGCACCCAGGGGGGAGAACCGGGACGTAGTTCCTACGAGCAGTACTTC. Protein product: CASTQGGEPGRSSYEQYF.

The chain is built from TRBV7-4 and TRBJ2-1; 8 nucleotides agree with TRBD2. CDR1 SGHVT and CDR2 SQSDAQ come from the germline V gene. The CDR3 runs to 17 residues. The V gene end was trimmed by 4 bases and the J gene end by 0 bases; junction bases not matched to a gene: 8. Here the CDR3 DNA reads TGTGCCAGCAGCTCAGGTGGGGGGACTAGCTCCTACAATGAGCAGTTCTTC. It encodes CASSSGGGTSSYNEQFF.

This clonotype was found a few times. This chain uses TRBV7-6 with TRBJ1-2, with a tentative D call TRBD1 (5 bases). The CDR3 spans 15 residues. CDR1 and CDR2 (germline): SGHVS, FNYEAQ. V lost 5 bases, J lost 1 base, and 14 bases lay in between. The CDR3 nucleotides are TGTGCCAGCAGCCCCCGGGGGGGAGTTAACTATGGCTACACCTTC. Encoded protein: CASSPRGGVNYGYTF.

V usage is TRBV12-5 and J usage is TRBJ1-2; no definite D call. The CDR3 totals 14 residues. The V end was cut by 5 bases, the J end by 1 base, with 11 bases between. Germline assignment: CDR1 LGHNT and CDR2 FRNRAP. CDR3 region: CASGPYFHNYGYTF. In DNA, the CDR3 is TGTGCTAGTGGTCCGTACTTTCATAACTATGGCTACACCTTC.

This clonotype came up a few times. The V gene is TRBV12-3 or TRBV12-4, the J gene TRBJ2-2; D unclear. CDR3 length equals 11 residues. Deletions cut 7 bases from V and 4 bases from J, with 4 bases between. CDR3 DNA: TGTGCCAGCAAGGTCACCGGGGAGCTGTTTTTT. Amino acids: CASKVTGELFF.

This rearrangement joins TRBV7-2 to TRBJ2-1; D remains unclear. V lost 5 bases and J 8 bases, leaving 7 bases between the germline ends. CDR3 length: 11 amino acids. The germline CDR1 and CDR2 sequences are SGHTA and FQGNSA. CDR3 amino acids: CASSMIHEQFF. CDR3 coding DNA: TGTGCCAGCAGCATGATACATGAGCAGTTCTTC. The full variable domain, in which reference TRBV7-2 and TRBJ2-1 provide the parts outside the CDR3, is GAGVSQSPSNKVTEKGKDVELRCDPISGHTALYWYRQSLGQGLEFLIYFQGNSAPDKSGLPSDRFSAERTGGSVSTLTIQRTQQEDSAVYLCASSMIHEQFFGPGTRLTVL.

The CDR3 DNA reads as TGTGCCAGCAGCTCCCGGGACGGAATCTACGAGCAGTACTTC. It translates to CASSSRDGIYEQYF. The chain has TRBV7-3 and TRBJ2-7; tentatively, D is TRBD1 or TRBD2 (5 bases each). The CDR3 totals 14 residues. Trimming shortened V by 4 bases and J by 3 bases, and 13 bases separated the two germline ends. Germline lookup yields CDR1 SGHTA and CDR2 FQGTGA. Together with reference TRBV7-3 and TRBJ2-7, the CDR3 gives the full variable domain: GAGVSQTPSNKVTEKGKYVELRCDPISGHTALYWYRQSLGQGPEFLIYFQGTGAADDSGLPNDRFFAVRPEGSVSTLKIQRTERGDSAVYLCASSSRDGIYEQYFGPGTRLTVT.

V usage is TRBV7-2 and J usage is TRBJ2-7; D tentatively reads TRBD1 or TRBD2 (5 bases each). The length of the CDR3 is 15 residues. Germline V CDR1 and CDR2: SGHTA, FQGNSA. V shed 2 bases and J shed 4 bases, with 15 bases lying between them. The CDR3 loop is CASSLRGSGWYEQYF. CDR3 sequence (DNA): TGTGCCAGCAGCTTAAGGGGTTCGGGGTGGTACGAGCAGTACTTC.

The CDR3 DNA sequence: TGCAGTGCTACTCCGGGTAGCGGGAGTGATACGCAGTATTTT. Its protein is CSATPGSGSDTQYF. The chain recombines TRBV20-1 with TRBJ2-3; 9 bases align to TRBD2. Germline V gene lookup returns CDR1 DFQATT and CDR2 SNEGSKA (reference sequence). The CDR3 consists of 14 residues. J was trimmed by 6 bases and V by 4 bases; bases with no gene match: 8.

The chain combines TRBV18 with TRBJ2-5, with D unclear. The CDR3 length is 15 residues. The germline gives CDR1 KGHSH, CDR2 LQKENI. V lost 6 bases to trimming and J lost 1 base, with 15 bases between them. CDR3 DNA: TGTGCCAGCTCCCCCTCGACGGACGGCCAAGAGACCCAGTACTTC. Residues: CASSPSTDGQETQYF.

The chain links TRBV27 to TRBJ2-7, with D unclear. Looked up from germline, CDR1 is MNHEY and CDR2 is SMNVEV (reference sequence). The V and J ends lost 0 bases and 1 base respectively, with 7 bases between them. The CDR3 length is 14 residues. The CDR3 sequence is CASSLSSSSYEQYF. The CDR3, as DNA: TGTGCCAGCAGTTTATCGTCATCTTCCTACGAGCAGTACTTC.

The chain uses TRBV12-5 and TRBJ2-5; 11 bases map to TRBD2. Per the germline V gene, CDR1 is LGHNT and CDR2 is FRNRAP. This CDR3 region has 18 residues. Trimming took 2 bases from V and 1 from J; bases not matched to a gene: 9. As DNA, the CDR3 is TGTGCTAGTGGTTTGAGGTTTCTAGCGGGGGGAGGCCAAGAGACCCAGTACTTC. Amino acid sequence: CASGLRFLAGGGQETQYF.

This clonotype was seen just once. V usage is TRBV20-1 and J usage is TRBJ2-3, with 10 bases that match TRBD2. CDR3 length: 15 amino acids. Germline V lookup: CDR1 DFQATT, CDR2 SNEGSKA (reference sequence). J lost 4 bases, V lost 2 bases, and 6 bases had no gene match. CDR3 sequence (DNA): TGCAGTGCTAGACCTAGCGGGAGAGGGGCAGATACGCAGTATTTT. Protein sequence: CSARPSGRGADTQYF.

V and J are TRBV7-6 and TRBJ2-3; tentatively, D is TRBD1 or TRBD2 (5 bases each). With 5 bases removed from V and 2 bases from J, the gap between germline ends came to 23 bases. Germline V lookup: CDR1 SGHVS, CDR2 FNYEAQ. The CDR3 consists of 18 residues. CDR3 bases: TGTGCCAGCAGCCGAAACTTCCGGGGCCCCGTCTCCACAGATACGCAGTATTTT. Translation: CASSRNFRGPVSTDTQYF.

The table lists this clonotype with a few counts. The J gene is TRBJ2-7, the V gene TRBV7-6, with D possibly matching TRBD1 (5 bases). The CDR3 loop spans 13 amino acids. Germline V lookup: CDR1 SGHVS, CDR2 FNYEAQ. V was shortened by 3 bases and J by 6 bases, with 12 bases between the two germline ends. The CDR3 DNA reads as TGTGCCAGCAGCTTCGGTGGGGCCTCCGAGCAGTACTTC. Protein: CASSFGGASEQYF.

The table lists this clonotype with a few counts. The chain combines TRBV7-9 with TRBJ1-2; the D is unclear. Germline CDR1 SEHNR, CDR2 FQNEAQ (reference sequence). The CDR3 is made up of 15 amino acids. The V end was cut by 1 base, the J end by 4 bases, with 13 bases between. The DNA of the CDR3 is TGTGCCAGCAGCTTAGGTGGCTACAAGAGCTATGGCTACACCTTC. Its translation: CASSLGGYKSYGYTF.

As DNA, the CDR3 is TGCAGTGCTAGCGCAGCTACTCCCGGGGGGTACTATGGCTACACCTTC. It specifies CSASAATPGGYYGYTF. This chain links TRBV20-1 with TRBJ1-2; weak D call: TRBD1 (5 bases). Trimming left V 3 bases short and J 3 bases short, with 20 bases between. The germline gives CDR1 DFQATT, CDR2 SNEGSKA (reference sequence). The CDR3 is 16 amino acids.

This clonotype has just a few counts. V is TRBV6-6 and J is TRBJ2-3; 13 bases fit TRBD2. Looked up from germline, CDR1 is MNHNY and CDR2 is SVGAGI (reference sequence). There are 17 residues in the CDR3. V was pared by 5 bases and J by 6 bases, with 11 bases of the junction left unmatched. CDR3 DNA sequence: TGTGCCAGCAGTGCCCCTACTAGCGGGAGGGCCGCGGATACGCAGTATTTT. Translation gives CASSAPTSGRAADTQYF.

This chain uses TRBV20-1 with TRBJ2-3; tentatively, D is TRBD1 or TRBD2 (6 bases each). This CDR3 region has 18 residues. CDR1 is DFQATT, CDR2 SNEGSKA, per germline (reference sequence). Trimming left V 0 bases short and J 0 bases short, with 19 bases between. The CDR3 nucleotides are TGCAGTGCTAGAGATCAGGGGCTAGCGAGTGCTAGCACAGATACGCAGTATTTT. Translation gives CSARDQGLASASTDTQYF.